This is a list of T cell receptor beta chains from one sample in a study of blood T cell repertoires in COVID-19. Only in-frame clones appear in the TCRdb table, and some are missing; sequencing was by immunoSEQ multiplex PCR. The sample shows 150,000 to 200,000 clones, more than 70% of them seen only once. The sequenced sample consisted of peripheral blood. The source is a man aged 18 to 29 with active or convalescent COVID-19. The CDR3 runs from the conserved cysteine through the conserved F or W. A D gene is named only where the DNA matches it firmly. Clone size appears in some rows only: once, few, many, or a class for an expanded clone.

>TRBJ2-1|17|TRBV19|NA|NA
TGTGCCACCTCCGAGCTAGCAGGACGGGGAAATTTAAATGAGCAGTTCTTC
CATSELAGRGNLNEQFF
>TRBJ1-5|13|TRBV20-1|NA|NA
TGCAGTGCTAGTTCAGGGAGCAATCAGCCCCAGCATTTT
CSASSGSNQPQHF
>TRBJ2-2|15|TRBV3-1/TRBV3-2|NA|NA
TGTGCCAGCAGCCCTGTGAGATCCAACACCGGGGAGCTGTTTTTT
CASSPVRSNTGELFF
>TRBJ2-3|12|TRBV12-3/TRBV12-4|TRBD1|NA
TGTGCCAGCAGTCCCCCAGGGGGTACGCAGTATTTT
CASSPPGGTQYF
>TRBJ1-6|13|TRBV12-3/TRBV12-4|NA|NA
TGTGCCAGCAGTACAACGGAGGATTCACCCCTCCACTTT
CASSTTEDSPLHF
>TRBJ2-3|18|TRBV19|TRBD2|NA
TGTGCCAGTAGTGGGCCGGGACTAGCGGGAGTTCTGGCAGATACGCAGTATTTT
CASSGPGLAGVLADTQYF
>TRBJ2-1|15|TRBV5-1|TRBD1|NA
TGCGCCAGCAGCTTGGTGCAGGGGGCCTACAATGAGCAGTTCTTC
CASSLVQGAYNEQFF
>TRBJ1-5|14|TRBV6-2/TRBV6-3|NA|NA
TGTGCCAGCAGTTACTTCAACGGGGATCAGCCCCAGCATTTT
CASSYFNGDQPQHF
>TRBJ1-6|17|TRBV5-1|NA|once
TGCGCCAGCAGCTTGGAGTGGGAGAGGTCCTATAATTCACCCCTCCACTTT
CASSLEWERSYNSPLHF
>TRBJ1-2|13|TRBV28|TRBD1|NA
TGTGCCAGCAGTGTACAGGGGAACTATGGCTACACCTTC
CASSVQGNYGYTF
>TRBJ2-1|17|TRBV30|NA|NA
TGTGCCTGGAGTGCACTGCGGGGTAGCCTGACCTACAATGAGCAGTTCTTC
CAWSALRGSLTYNEQFF
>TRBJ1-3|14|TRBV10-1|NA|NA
TGCGCCAGCAGTGTGGGGACTTCTGGAAACACCATATATTTT
CASSVGTSGNTIYF
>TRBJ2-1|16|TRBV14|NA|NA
TGTGCCAGCAGCCAAGGGGTTCGGACTTTTTACAATGAGCAGTTCTTC
CASSQGVRTFYNEQFF
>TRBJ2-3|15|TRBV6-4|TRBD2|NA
TGTGCCAGCAGTGGGACTAGCGGGATATTAGGTACGCAGTATTTT
CASSGTSGILGTQYF